This TCR beta chain was found in a study of cytomegalovirus exposure and HLA in healthy donors. PCR was performed using 60 Vbeta and 13 Jbeta primers. The method was immunoSEQ multiplex PCR; TCRdb's version includes in-frame clones alone and lacks a portion of them. This table holds roughly 190,000 clones, around four fifths found once. Germline CDR1 is MNHNY and CDR2 is SVGAGI (reference sequence). This CDR3 contains 14 residues. V lost 2 bases to trimming and J lost 13 bases; unmatched junction nucleotides: 10. Sequenced: PBMCs. This sequence was found in a female donor in good health and CMV-seronegative. The chain recombines TRBV6-6 with TRBJ1-4, with TRBD1 matching over 7 bases. For the CDR3, the DNA is TGTGCCAGCAGTTACCGGGACAGCCGTGAACGACTGTTTTTT. Protein: CASSYRDSRERLFF.